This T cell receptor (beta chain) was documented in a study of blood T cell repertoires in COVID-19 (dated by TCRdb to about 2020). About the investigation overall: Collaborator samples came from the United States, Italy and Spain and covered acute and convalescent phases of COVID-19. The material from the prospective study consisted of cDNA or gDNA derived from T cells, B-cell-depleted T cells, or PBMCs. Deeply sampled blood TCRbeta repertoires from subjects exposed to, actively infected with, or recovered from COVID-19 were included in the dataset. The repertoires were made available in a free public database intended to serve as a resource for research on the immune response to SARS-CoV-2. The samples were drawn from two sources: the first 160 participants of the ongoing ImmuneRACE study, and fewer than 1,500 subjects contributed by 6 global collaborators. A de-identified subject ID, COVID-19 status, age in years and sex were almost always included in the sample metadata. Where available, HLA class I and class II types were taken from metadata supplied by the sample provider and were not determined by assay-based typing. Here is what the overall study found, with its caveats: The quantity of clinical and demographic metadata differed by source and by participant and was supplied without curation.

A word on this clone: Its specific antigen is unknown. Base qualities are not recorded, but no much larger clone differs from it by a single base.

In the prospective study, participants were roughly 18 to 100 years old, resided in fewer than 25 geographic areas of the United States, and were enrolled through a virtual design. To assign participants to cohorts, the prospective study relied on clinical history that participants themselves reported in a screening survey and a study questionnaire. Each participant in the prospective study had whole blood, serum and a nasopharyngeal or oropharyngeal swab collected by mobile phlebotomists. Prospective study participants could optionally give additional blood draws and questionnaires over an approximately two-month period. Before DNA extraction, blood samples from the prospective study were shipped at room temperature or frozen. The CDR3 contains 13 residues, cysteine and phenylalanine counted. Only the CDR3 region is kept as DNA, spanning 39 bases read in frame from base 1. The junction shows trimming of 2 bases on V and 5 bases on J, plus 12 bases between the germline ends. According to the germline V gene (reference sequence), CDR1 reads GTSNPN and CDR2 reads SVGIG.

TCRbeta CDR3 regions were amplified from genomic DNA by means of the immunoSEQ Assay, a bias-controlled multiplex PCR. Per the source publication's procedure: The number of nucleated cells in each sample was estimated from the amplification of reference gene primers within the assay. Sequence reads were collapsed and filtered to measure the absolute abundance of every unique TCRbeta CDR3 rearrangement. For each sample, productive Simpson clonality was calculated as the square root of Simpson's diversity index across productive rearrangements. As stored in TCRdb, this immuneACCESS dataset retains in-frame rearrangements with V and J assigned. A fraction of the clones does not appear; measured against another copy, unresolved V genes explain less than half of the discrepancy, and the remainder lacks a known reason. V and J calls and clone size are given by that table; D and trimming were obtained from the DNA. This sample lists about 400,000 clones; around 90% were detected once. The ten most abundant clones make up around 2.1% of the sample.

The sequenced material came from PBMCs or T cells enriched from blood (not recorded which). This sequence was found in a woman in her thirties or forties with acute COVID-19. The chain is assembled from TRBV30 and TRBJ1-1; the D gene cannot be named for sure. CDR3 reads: CAWSYLPETEAFF. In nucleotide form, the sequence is TGTGCCTGGAGTTACCTTCCGGAGACTGAAGCTTTCTTT. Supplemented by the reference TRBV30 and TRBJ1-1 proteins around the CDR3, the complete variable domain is SQTIHQWPATLVQPVGSPLSLECTVEGTSNPNLYWYRQAAGRGLQLLFYSVGIGQISSEVPQNLSASRPQDRQFILSSKKLLLSDSGFYLCAWSYLPETEAFFGQGTRLTVV.